This TCR beta chain was recovered during a study of cytomegalovirus exposure and HLA in healthy donors. Study observations and caveats: Per a later analysis, HLA-associated TCR beta chains showed more clonal expansion than other, equally common TCR beta chains. TCR beta V segments were, for the most part, productive about 90% or about 30% of the time in an earlier analysis.

The CDR3 runs 14 residues. Germline V gene sequence: CDR1 LGHNA, CDR2 YNFKEQ. The V and J ends lost 1 base and 1 base respectively, with 5 bases between them. It was with 60 Vbeta and 13 Jbeta primers that the PCR ran. Profiling relied on immunoSEQ multiplex PCR, and the TCRdb table lists in-frame clones only, not all of them. The sample holds 150,000 to 200,000 clones, over 75% seen once. Concerning this clone itself: Its antigen is unidentified.

Sequencing used PBMCs. The TCR originated in a girl under two years old in good health and CMV-seronegative. The chain recombines TRBV4-2 with TRBJ1-3, with D uncertain. As DNA, the CDR3 is TGTGCCAGCAGCCAAGTAGAGTCTGGAAACACCATATATTTT. Its protein product is CASSQVESGNTIYF.